The clone carrying this T cell receptor (beta chain) was recorded at least ten times. Its specificity is unknown. Patients aged 18 to 65 had newly diagnosed hyperthyroidism of under 2 months' duration. Amplification targeted TCR beta CDR3 regions from RNA transcripts. The HTBI primer set was used in a first-round RT-PCR of the TCR CDR3. TCRdb re-analysed the multiplex PCR reads in MiXCR, keeping a single row per CDR3 protein. The sample records roughly 300,000 distinct CDR3 sequences, roughly 18% being singletons. The data are from a study of T cells in Graves' hyperthyroidism and ophthalmopathy. V was cut by 9 bases and J by 3 bases, with 11 bases left in between. This CDR3 is 12 amino acids long. Germline CDR1 is LGHDT and CDR2 is YNNKEL (reference sequence). Whole-study findings and limits: The model identified upcoming ophthalmopathy a median around 6 months ahead of onset.

The source is a woman between 50 and 59 years old with Graves' hyperthyroidism. The specimen was blood. The chain is built from TRBV3-1 and TRBJ1-2; D remains unclear. The CDR3 spells CASTDDHYGYTF. CDR3 bases: TGTGCCAGTACCGATGACCACTATGGCTACACCTTC.